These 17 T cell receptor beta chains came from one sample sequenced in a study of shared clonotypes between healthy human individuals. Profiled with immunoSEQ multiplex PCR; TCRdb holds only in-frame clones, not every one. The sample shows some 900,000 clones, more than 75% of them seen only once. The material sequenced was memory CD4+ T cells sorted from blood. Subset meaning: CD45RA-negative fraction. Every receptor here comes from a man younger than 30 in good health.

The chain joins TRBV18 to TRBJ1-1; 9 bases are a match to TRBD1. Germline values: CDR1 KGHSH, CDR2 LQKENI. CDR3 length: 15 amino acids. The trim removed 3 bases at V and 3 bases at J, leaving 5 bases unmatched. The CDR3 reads CASSPTDRGDTEAFF. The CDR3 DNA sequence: TGTGCCAGCTCACCTACAGACAGGGGGGACACTGAAGCTTTCTTT.

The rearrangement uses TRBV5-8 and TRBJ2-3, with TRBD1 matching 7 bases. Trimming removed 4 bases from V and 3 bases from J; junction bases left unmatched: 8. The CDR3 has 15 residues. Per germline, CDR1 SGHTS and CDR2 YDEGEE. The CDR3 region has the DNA TGTGCCAGCAGCGTATGGACAGGTGTTACAGATACGCAGTATTTT. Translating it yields CASSVWTGVTDTQYF.

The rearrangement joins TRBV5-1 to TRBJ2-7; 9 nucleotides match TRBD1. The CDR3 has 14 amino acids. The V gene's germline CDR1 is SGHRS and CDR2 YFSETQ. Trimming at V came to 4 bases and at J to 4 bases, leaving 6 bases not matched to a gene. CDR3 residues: CASSDTGGGYEQYF. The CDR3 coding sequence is TGCGCCAGCAGCGACACAGGGGGCGGGTACGAGCAGTACTTC.

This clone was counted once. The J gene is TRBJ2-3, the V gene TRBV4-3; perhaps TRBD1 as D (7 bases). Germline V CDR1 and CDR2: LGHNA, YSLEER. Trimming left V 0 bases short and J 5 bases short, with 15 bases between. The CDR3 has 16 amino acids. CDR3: CASSQDWRGRGDTQYF. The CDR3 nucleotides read TGCGCCAGCAGCCAAGATTGGAGGGGGCGAGGAGATACGCAGTATTTT.

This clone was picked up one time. The CDR3 spells CASSQEVGAGGTEAFF. The CDR3 nucleotides are TGTGCCAGCAGCCAAGAGGTAGGGGCCGGGGGCACTGAAGCTTTCTTT. The chain carries TRBV4-2 and TRBJ1-1; D might be TRBD1 (5 bases). There are 16 residues in the CDR3. V shed 0 bases and J shed 4 bases, with 15 bases lying between them. In germline, CDR1 is LGHNA, CDR2 YNFKEQ.

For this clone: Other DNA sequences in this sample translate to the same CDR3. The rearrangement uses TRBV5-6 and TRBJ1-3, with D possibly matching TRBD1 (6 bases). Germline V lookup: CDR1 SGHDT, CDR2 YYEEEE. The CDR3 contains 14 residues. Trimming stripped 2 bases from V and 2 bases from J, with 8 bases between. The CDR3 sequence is CASSLQGPGNTIYF. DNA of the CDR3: TGTGCCAGCAGCTTACAGGGACCTGGAAACACCATATATTTT.

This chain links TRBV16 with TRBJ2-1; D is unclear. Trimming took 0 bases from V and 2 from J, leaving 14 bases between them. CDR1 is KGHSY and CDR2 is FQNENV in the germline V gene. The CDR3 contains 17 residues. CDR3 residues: CASSQSNLDMAYNEQFF. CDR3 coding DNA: TGTGCCAGCAGCCAATCAAACCTCGATATGGCCTACAATGAGCAGTTCTTC. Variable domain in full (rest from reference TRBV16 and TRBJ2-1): GEEVAQTPKHLVRGEGQKAKLYCAPIKGHSYVFWYQQVLKNEFKFLISFQNENVFDETGMPKERFSAKCLPNSPCSLEIQATKLEDSAVYFCASSQSNLDMAYNEQFFGPGTRLTVL.

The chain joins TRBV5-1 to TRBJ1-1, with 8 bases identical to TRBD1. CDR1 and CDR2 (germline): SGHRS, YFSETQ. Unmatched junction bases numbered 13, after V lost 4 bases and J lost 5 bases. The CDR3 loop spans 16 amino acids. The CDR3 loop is CASSQSPAGQGTEAFF. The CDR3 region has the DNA TGCGCCAGCAGCCAAAGCCCAGCCGGACAGGGAACTGAAGCTTTCTTT.

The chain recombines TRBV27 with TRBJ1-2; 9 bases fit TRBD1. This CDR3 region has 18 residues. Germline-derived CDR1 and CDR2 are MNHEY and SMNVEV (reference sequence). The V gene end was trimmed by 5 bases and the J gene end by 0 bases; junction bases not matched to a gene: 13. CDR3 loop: CASSPVMGQGGANYGYTF. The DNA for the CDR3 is TGTGCCAGCAGTCCAGTGATGGGACAGGGTGGCGCTAACTATGGCTACACCTTC.

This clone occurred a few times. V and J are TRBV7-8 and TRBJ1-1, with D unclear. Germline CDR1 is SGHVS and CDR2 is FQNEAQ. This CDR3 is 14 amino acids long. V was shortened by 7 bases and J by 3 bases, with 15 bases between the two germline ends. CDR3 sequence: CASTLRAADTEAFF. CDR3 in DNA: TGTGCCAGCACCCTAAGGGCGGCCGACACTGAAGCTTTCTTT.

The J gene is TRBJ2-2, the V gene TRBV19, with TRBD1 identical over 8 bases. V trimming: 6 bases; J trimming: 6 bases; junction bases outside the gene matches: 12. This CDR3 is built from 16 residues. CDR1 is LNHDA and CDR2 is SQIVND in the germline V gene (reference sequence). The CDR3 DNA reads TGTGCCAGTAGCGGTTCCGGGACAGGCGGACCCGGGGAGCTGTTTTTT. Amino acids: CASSGSGTGGPGELFF.

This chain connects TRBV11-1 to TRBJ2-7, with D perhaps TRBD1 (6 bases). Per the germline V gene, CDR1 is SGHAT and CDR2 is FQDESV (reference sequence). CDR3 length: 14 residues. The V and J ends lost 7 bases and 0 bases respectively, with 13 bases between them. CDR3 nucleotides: TGTGCCAGCAAGTACCGGGACAACTCCTACGAGCAGTACTTC. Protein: CASKYRDNSYEQYF.

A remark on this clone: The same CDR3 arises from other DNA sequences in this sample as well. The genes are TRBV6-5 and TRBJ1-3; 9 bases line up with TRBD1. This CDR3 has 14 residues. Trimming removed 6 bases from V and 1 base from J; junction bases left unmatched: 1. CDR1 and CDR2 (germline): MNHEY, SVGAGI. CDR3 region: CASRTGGSGNTIYF. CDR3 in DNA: TGTGCCAGCAGGACAGGGGGTTCTGGAAACACCATATATTTT.

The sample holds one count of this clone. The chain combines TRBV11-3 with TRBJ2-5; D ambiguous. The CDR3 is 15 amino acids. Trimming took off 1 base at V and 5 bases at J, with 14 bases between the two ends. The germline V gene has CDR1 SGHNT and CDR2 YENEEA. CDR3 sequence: CASSLGGVPQETQYF. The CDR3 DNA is TGTGCCAGCAGCTTAGGGGGTGTTCCCCAGGAGACCCAGTACTTC.

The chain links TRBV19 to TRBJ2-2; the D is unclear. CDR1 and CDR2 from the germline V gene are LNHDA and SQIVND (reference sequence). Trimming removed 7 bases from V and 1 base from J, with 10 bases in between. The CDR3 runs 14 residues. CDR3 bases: TGTGCCAGTAAGCGAAGCGAGAACACCGGGGAGCTGTTTTTT. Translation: CASKRSENTGELFF.

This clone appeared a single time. CDR3 in amino acids: CASSPPIRTRNDYEQYF. The CDR3 nucleotides are TGTGCCAGCTCACCACCAATCAGGACTAGGAACGACTACGAGCAGTACTTC. This chain joins TRBV18 and TRBJ2-7, with TRBD2 matching 7 bases. CDR3 length equals 17 residues. Germline assignment: CDR1 KGHSH and CDR2 LQKENI. Trimming cost V 0 bases and J 3 bases; bases outside gene matches: 11.

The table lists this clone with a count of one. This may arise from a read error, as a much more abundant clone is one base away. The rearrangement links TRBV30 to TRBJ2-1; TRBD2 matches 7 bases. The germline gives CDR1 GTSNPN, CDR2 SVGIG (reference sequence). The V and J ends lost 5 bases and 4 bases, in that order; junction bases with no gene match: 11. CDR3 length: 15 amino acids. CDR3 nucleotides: TGTGCCTGGGGCGCAGCCAGCGGGATGTACAATGAGCAGTTCTTC. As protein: CAWGAASGMYNEQFF.